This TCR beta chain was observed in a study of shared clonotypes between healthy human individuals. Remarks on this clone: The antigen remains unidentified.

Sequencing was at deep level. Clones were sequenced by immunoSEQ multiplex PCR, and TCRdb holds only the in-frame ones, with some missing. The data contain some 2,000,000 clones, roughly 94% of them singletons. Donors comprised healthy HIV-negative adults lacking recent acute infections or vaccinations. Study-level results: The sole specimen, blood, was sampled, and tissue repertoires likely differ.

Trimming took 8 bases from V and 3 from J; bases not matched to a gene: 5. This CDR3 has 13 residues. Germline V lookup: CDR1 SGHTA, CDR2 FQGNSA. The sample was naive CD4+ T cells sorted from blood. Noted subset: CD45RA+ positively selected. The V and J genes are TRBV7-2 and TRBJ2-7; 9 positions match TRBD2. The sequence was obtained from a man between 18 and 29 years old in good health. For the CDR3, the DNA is TGTGCCAGCGGACTTAGCGGGGGCTACGAGCAGTACTTC. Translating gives CASGLSGGYEQYF.